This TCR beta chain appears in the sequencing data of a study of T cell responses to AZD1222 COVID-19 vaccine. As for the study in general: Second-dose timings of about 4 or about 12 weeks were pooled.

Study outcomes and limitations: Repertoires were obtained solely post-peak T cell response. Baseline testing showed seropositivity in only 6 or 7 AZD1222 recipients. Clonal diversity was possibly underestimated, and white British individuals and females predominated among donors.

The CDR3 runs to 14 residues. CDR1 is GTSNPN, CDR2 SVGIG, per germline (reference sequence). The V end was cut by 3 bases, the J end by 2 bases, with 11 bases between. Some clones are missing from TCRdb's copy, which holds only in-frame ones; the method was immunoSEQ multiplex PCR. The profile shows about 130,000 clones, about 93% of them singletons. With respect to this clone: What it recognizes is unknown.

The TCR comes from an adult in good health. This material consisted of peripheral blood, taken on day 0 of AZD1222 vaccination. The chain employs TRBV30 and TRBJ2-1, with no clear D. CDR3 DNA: TGTGCCTGGAGAATTGGCGGAACCTACAATGAGCAGTTCTTC. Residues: CAWRIGGTYNEQFF.